The 15 T cell receptor beta chains given below trace back to one sample, sequenced in a study of shared clonotypes between healthy human individuals. Produced via immunoSEQ multiplex PCR; TCRdb's table is partial and in-frame only. This sample has about 380,000 clones, with about 96% found just once. The material sequenced was memory CD8+ T cells sorted from blood. The subset: CD45RO+ cells pooled with CCR7-negative TemRA cells. The receptors here all came from a man aged 25-45 years in good health.

For the CDR3, the DNA is TGCGCCAGCAGTTGGGACACCTTAGCGACACCCTACGAGCAGTACTTC. Translating gives CASSWDTLATPYEQYF. The chain employs TRBV5-1 and TRBJ2-7, with D tentatively TRBD1 (6 bases). CDR3 length equals 16 residues. The germline V gene encodes CDR1 SGHRS and CDR2 YFSETQ. V was cut by 5 bases and J by 2 bases, with 20 bases left in between.

The chain has TRBV5-4 and TRBJ2-5, with D possibly being TRBD2 (7 bases). Germline lookup yields CDR1 SGHNT and CDR2 YYREEE (reference sequence). The CDR3 is made up of 16 amino acids. V lost 6 bases, J lost 5 bases, and 23 bases lay in between. The CDR3 region is CASNPEGEGLRETQYF. The CDR3, as DNA: TGTGCCAGCAACCCCGAGGGGGAGGGCCTTAGGGAGACCCAGTACTTC.

The DNA for the CDR3 is TGCAGCGTCAAGACTAGGACCTACGAGCAGTACTTC. Translation: CSVKTRTYEQYF. V and J are TRBV29-1 and TRBJ2-7, with D maybe TRBD2 (6 bases). Germline lookup yields CDR1 SQVTM and CDR2 ANQGSEA. V was pared by 6 bases and J by 2 bases, with 11 bases between. The CDR3 length is 12 residues.

The J gene is TRBJ2-7, the V gene TRBV4-2, with D unclear. The CDR3 runs 13 residues. The germline V gene has CDR1 LGHNA and CDR2 YNFKEQ. With 4 bases removed from V and 2 bases from J, the gap between germline ends came to 9 bases. The CDR3 reads CASSPEYPYEQYF. CDR3 bases: TGTGCCAGCAGCCCCGAATACCCCTACGAGCAGTACTTC.

This clone appeared a single time. V gene TRBV2 combines with J gene TRBJ2-7, with 12 bases that match TRBD2. J lost 3 bases, V lost 6 bases, and 3 bases had no gene match. CDR1 SNHLY and CDR2 FYNNEI come from the germline V gene. CDR3 length: 14 amino acids. The CDR3 DNA follows: TGTGCCAGCAGGGGGACTAGCGGGTTCTACGAGCAGTACTTC. It encodes CASRGTSGFYEQYF.

The chain uses TRBV5-5 and TRBJ2-5, with D perhaps TRBD1 (6 bases). Trimming cost V 0 bases and J 5 bases, with 11 bases left between them. The CDR3 contains 14 residues. Germline CDR1 and CDR2: SGHKS and YYEKEE (reference sequence). The CDR3 nucleotides are TGTGCCAGCAGCTTGGACAGGGTCGTTGAGACCCAGTACTTC. Amino acid sequence: CASSLDRVVETQYF.

Turning to this clone: The sample carries other DNA sequences with the same CDR3. This chain connects TRBV18 to TRBJ2-7; the D is unclear. With 0 bases removed from V and 0 bases from J, the gap between germline ends came to 6 bases. The CDR3 is 14 residues long. Germline values: CDR1 KGHSH, CDR2 LQKENI. CDR3 nucleotides: TGTGCCAGCTCACCACCCACAAACTCCTACGAGCAGTACTTC. Translated: CASSPPTNSYEQYF.

CDR3 nucleotide sequence: TGTGCCAGCAGTTCTATTGACAGGGCTAACTATGGCTACACCTTC. Its protein product is CASSSIDRANYGYTF. V and J are TRBV6-5 and TRBJ1-2; 7 bases fit TRBD1. Germline lookup yields CDR1 MNHEY and CDR2 SVGAGI. Germline trimming cut 4 bases from V and 0 bases from J; bases unmatched to any gene: 5. This CDR3 comprises 15 residues.

This chain links TRBV13 with TRBJ2-3; the D gene is possibly TRBD1 (6 bases). Germline V gene data show CDR1 as PRHDT and CDR2 as FYEKMQ (reference sequence). Trimming removed 5 bases from V and 0 bases from J, with 12 bases in between. This CDR3 spans 15 amino acids. In DNA form, the CDR3 reads TGTGCCAGCAGCCGCGGACAGTCTAGCACAGATACGCAGTATTTT. Residues: CASSRGQSSTDTQYF.

The J gene is TRBJ1-1, the V gene TRBV4-1; the match to TRBD1 covers 8 bases. Germline CDR1 reads MGHRA; CDR2 reads YSYEKL. CDR3 size: 21 residues. Trimming at V came to 2 bases and at J to 3 bases, leaving 23 bases not matched to a gene. This CDR3 is CASSQSPRTWTGRGVDTEAFF. CDR3 bases: TGCGCCAGCAGCCAAAGTCCCCGGACATGGACAGGGAGGGGAGTGGACACTGAAGCTTTCTTT.

This clone was picked up one time. V gene TRBV5-1 combines with J gene TRBJ2-1; TRBD1 matches at 8 bases. Looked up from germline, CDR1 is SGHRS and CDR2 is YFSETQ. The V segment lost 2 bases and the J segment 0 bases; nucleotides outside the gene matches: 10. This CDR3 is 18 amino acids long. The CDR3 nucleotides are TGCGCCAGCAGCTTAGGGTGGAAACAGGGGGGCTCCTACAATGAGCAGTTCTTC. Translation gives CASSLGWKQGGSYNEQFF.

The chain links TRBV6-5 to TRBJ2-1; 8 bases align to TRBD2. The CDR3 is 10 amino acids. Germline CDR1 and CDR2: MNHEY and SVGAGI. The CDR3 is CASGNNEQFF. The CDR3 DNA reads TGTGCTAGCGGGAATAATGAGCAGTTCTTC.

The CDR3 loop is CAISESGGGYNEQFF. The CDR3 bases are TGTGCCATCAGTGAGTCTGGGGGAGGATACAATGAGCAGTTCTTC. The chain carries TRBV10-3 and TRBJ2-1, with D tentatively TRBD2 (6 bases). Germline V gene data show CDR1 as ENHRY and CDR2 as SYGVKD. The CDR3 covers 15 residues. With 0 bases removed from V and 4 bases from J, the gap between germline ends came to 10 bases.

The chain combines TRBV29-1 with TRBJ1-1; D is possibly TRBD1 (5 bases). Trimming left V 4 bases short and J 0 bases short, with 12 bases between. CDR3 length: 14 residues. Germline V gene data show CDR1 as SQVTM and CDR2 as ANQGSEA. DNA for the CDR3: TGCAGCGTTGCCCGACAGACCATGAACACTGAAGCTTTCTTT. Its protein product is CSVARQTMNTEAFF. The variable domain in full, with the rest retrieved from reference TRBV29-1 and TRBJ1-1, is SAVISQKPSRDICQRGTSLTIQCQVDSQVTMMFWYRQQPGQSLTLIATANQGSEATYESGFVIDKFPISRPNLTFSTLTVSNMSPEDSSIYLCSVARQTMNTEAFFGQGTRLTVV.

V is TRBV28 and J is TRBJ1-4, with TRBD1 as a possible D gene (6 bases). The CDR3 runs 15 residues. Trimming removed 5 bases from V and 3 bases from J, with 13 bases in between. Germline CDR1 is MDHEN and CDR2 is SYDVKM. CDR3 region: CASSAPQGSNEKLFF. CDR3 coding DNA: TGTGCCAGCAGTGCCCCCCAGGGGTCTAATGAAAAACTGTTTTTT. The variable domain in full, completed from reference TRBV28 and TRBJ1-4, reads DVKVTQSSRYLVKRTGEKVFLECVQDMDHENMFWYRQDPGLGLRLIYFSYDVKMKEKGDIPEGYSVSREKKERFSLILESASTNQTSMYLCASSAPQGSNEKLFFGSGTQLSVL.